The 3 T cell receptor beta chains below were found in one sample sequenced in a study of CD8 T cells in ankylosing spondylitis. General observations from the study: Characteristic, it appeared, of ankylosing spondylitis blood was a TCR beta motif of roughly eight highly homologous variants.

Antigens for these TCRs are unknown. MiXCR was run by TCRdb on the 5' RACE reads, yielding one entry per CDR3 protein. Counted here are 390,000 or so distinct CDR3 sequences, about 20% occurring once; the ten biggest clones make up about a sixth. Sequencing was done on a sample of blood, either unsorted or a sorted T cell fraction (not recorded which). All receptors come from a male donor with ankylosing spondylitis.

The J gene is TRBJ1-5, the V gene TRBV20-1; no reliable D call. Per germline, CDR1 DFQATT and CDR2 SNEGSKA (reference sequence). V lost 0 bases and J lost 4, with 10 bases in between. This CDR3 contains 14 residues. DNA of the CDR3: TGCAGTGCTAGAGATGCGGCAGCTAATCAGCCCCAGCATTTT. This codes for CSARDAAANQPQHF.

The chain links TRBV24-1 to TRBJ2-3; 11 positions match TRBD2. With V trimmed by 7 bases and J by 4 bases, 9 bases remained unmatched. The CDR3 is made up of 16 amino acids. Germline assignment: CDR1 KGHDR and CDR2 SFDVKD. The CDR3 DNA follows: TGTGCCACCAGGGGGACTAGCGGAGCAATGGCAGATACGCAGTATTTT. It specifies CATRGTSGAMADTQYF.

This clonotype has a count of ten or more. V and J are TRBV7-2 and TRBJ2-1; D is ambiguous. Germline values: CDR1 SGHTA, CDR2 FQGNSA. The CDR3 runs 13 residues. Trimming removed 0 bases at V and 8 bases at J, with 8 bases between. CDR3 sequence reads: CASSLAWQHEQFF. The CDR3 nucleotides are TGTGCCAGCAGCTTAGCCTGGCAGCATGAGCAGTTCTTC.